Listed here are 20 T cell receptor beta chains from one sample, sequenced in a study of blood T cell repertoires in COVID-19. Repertoires were generated with immunoSEQ multiplex PCR, while TCRdb's copy carries only in-frame clones and drops some. The repertoire includes some 120,000 clones, about 80% of them detected once, and less than 9% sits in the top ten. The material sequenced was peripheral blood. Receptor source: a man aged 65 to 85 with active or convalescent COVID-19.

The chain links TRBV18 to TRBJ2-2; D may be TRBD2 (6 bases). V was clipped by 3 bases and J by 2 bases, with 13 bases between them. CDR3 length equals 16 residues. Germline-derived CDR1 and CDR2 are KGHSH and LQKENI. CDR3 region: CASSPYGGSNTGELFF. CDR3 bases: TGTGCCAGCTCACCCTACGGGGGAAGCAACACCGGGGAGCTGTTTTTT.

This chain uses TRBV18 with TRBJ1-1; a weak D match, TRBD1 (6 bases). CDR1 and CDR2 (germline): KGHSH, LQKENI. This CDR3 is built from 13 residues. Trimming removed 2 bases from V and 7 bases from J, with 11 bases in between. In nucleotides, the CDR3 is TGTGCCAGCTCACCAGTCAGGGGTGTTGAAGCTTTCTTT. Protein: CASSPVRGVEAFF. The entire variable domain, with the rest obtained from reference TRBV18 and TRBJ1-1, is as follows: NAGVMQNPRHLVRRRGQEARLRCSPMKGHSHVYWYRQLPEEGLKFMVYLQKENIIDESGMPKERFSAEFPKEGPSILRIQQVVRGDSAAYFCASSPVRGVEAFFGQGTRLTVV.

The chain has TRBV4-1 and TRBJ2-3; 9 nucleotides align to TRBD1. CDR1 is MGHRA, CDR2 YSYEKL, per germline. V trimming: 4 bases; J trimming: 5 bases; junction bases outside the gene matches: 10. This CDR3 contains 16 residues. DNA for the CDR3: TGCGCCAGCAGCCCCAAAAGGACAGGGGTTGGAGATACGCAGTATTTT. Its translation is CASSPKRTGVGDTQYF.

In its sample, this clone was seen once. V is TRBV11-1 and J is TRBJ1-1; no firm D call. The V and J ends lost 1 base and 5 bases respectively, with 14 bases between them. The CDR3 has 15 amino acids. Germline V CDR1 and CDR2: SGHAT, FQDESV (reference sequence). CDR3 DNA: TGTGCCAGCAGCTTAGGAGCGTTATTGGAGACTGAAGCTTTCTTT. This sequence encodes CASSLGALLETEAFF. Full variable domain (outside the CDR3, taken from reference TRBV11-1 and TRBJ1-1): EAEVAQSPRYKITEKSQAVAFWCDPISGHATLYWYRQILGQGPELLVQFQDESVVDDSQLPKDRFSAERLKGVDSTLKIQPAELGDSAMYLCASSLGALLETEAFFGQGTRLTVV.

This clone has more than one count but fewer than ten. V is TRBV3-1 (or the pseudogene TRBV3-2) and J is TRBJ2-1; D is possibly TRBD2 (6 bases). This CDR3 region has 17 residues. V was trimmed by 1 base and J by 8 bases, leaving 21 bases between them. Germline CDR1 LGHDT, CDR2 YNNKEL (reference sequence). The CDR3 nucleotides read TGTGCCAGCAGCCAAGGACTAGGGCCCACCCGATCCCATGAGCAGTTCTTC. Translated: CASSQGLGPTRSHEQFF.

The J gene is TRBJ2-2, the V gene TRBV5-1; D perhaps matches TRBD1 (5 bases). V was cut by 1 base and J by 4 bases, with 11 bases left in between. The CDR3 length is 15 residues. From germline, CDR1 is SGHRS and CDR2 YFSETQ. CDR3 nucleotides: TGCGCCAGCAGCTTGCTTCCAGGGATCACCGGGGAGCTGTTTTTT. Its translation is CASSLLPGITGELFF.

V is TRBV5-1 and J is TRBJ1-2, with 9 bases that match TRBD1. Trimming at V came to 4 bases and at J to 5 bases, leaving 9 bases not matched to a gene. Per germline, CDR1 SGHRS and CDR2 YFSETQ. CDR3 length equals 15 residues. The CDR3 loop is CASSITGTGLYGYTF. The CDR3 nucleotides are TGCGCCAGCAGCATAACCGGGACAGGGCTGTATGGCTACACCTTC.

The gene calls are TRBV5-1 and TRBJ1-4, with D hard to call. CDR1 is SGHRS, CDR2 YFSETQ, per germline. The germline V and J ends were trimmed by 0 bases and 0 bases, with 9 bases remaining between them. CDR3 length equals 16 residues. The CDR3 is CASSLGSVATNEKLFF. In DNA form, the CDR3 reads TGCGCCAGCAGCTTGGGATCCGTAGCAACTAATGAAAAACTGTTTTTT.

The rearrangement joins TRBV5-4 to TRBJ1-2; the D gene is possibly TRBD1 (6 bases). Deletions cut 0 bases from V and 8 bases from J, with 11 bases between. The CDR3 loop spans 13 amino acids. Germline CDR1 SGHNT, CDR2 YYREEE (reference sequence). The CDR3 coding sequence is TGTGCCAGCAGCTTGGAACAGGGCGGGGGCTACACCTTC. Its translation: CASSLEQGGGYTF.

The J gene is TRBJ1-2, the V gene TRBV7-2; D might be TRBD1 (6 bases). Trimming took off 3 bases at V and 4 bases at J, with 15 bases between the two ends. The germline V gene has CDR1 SGHTA and CDR2 FQGNSA. The CDR3 spans 15 residues. CDR3 DNA: TGTGCCAGCAGCTTTCGGGGGGCTCAAAGCTATGGCTACACCTTC. Amino acids: CASSFRGAQSYGYTF. Using reference TRBV7-2 and TRBJ1-2 for the parts outside the CDR3, the full variable domain is GAGVSQSPSNKVTEKGKDVELRCDPISGHTALYWYRQSLGQGLEFLIYFQGNSAPDKSGLPSDRFSAERTGGSVSTLTIQRTQQEDSAVYLCASSFRGAQSYGYTFGSGTRLTVV.

This clone occurred a few times. The chain joins TRBV19 to TRBJ2-7; weak D call: TRBD1 (5 bases). Germline CDR1 and CDR2: LNHDA and SQIVND (reference sequence). The CDR3 contains 14 residues. V was trimmed by 2 bases and J by 2 bases, leaving 10 bases between them. The CDR3 reads CASSIHRNPYEQYF. CDR3 sequence (DNA): TGTGCCAGTAGTATACACAGGAACCCCTACGAGCAGTACTTC.

The chain combines TRBV2 with TRBJ1-2; no firm D call. CDR1 is SNHLY and CDR2 is FYNNEI in the germline V gene. V was pared by 7 bases and J by 3 bases, with 15 bases between. This CDR3 is built from 14 residues. The CDR3 is CASTGTRPDYGYTF. The CDR3 DNA reads TGTGCCAGCACCGGAACGAGGCCCGACTATGGCTACACCTTC. Looking up the rest from reference TRBV2 and TRBJ1-2 gives the full variable domain: EPEVTQTPSHQVTQMGQEVILRCVPISNHLYFYWYRQILGQKVEFLVSFYNNEISEKSEIFDDQFSVERPDGSNFTLKIRSTKLEDSAMYFCASTGTRPDYGYTFGSGTRLTVV.

V usage is TRBV6-6 and J usage is TRBJ1-5; 7 nucleotides match TRBD1. The germline V gene encodes CDR1 MNHNY and CDR2 SVGAGI (reference sequence). With V trimmed by 4 bases and J by 4 bases, 7 bases remained unmatched. The CDR3 has 15 residues. The CDR3 is CASSSSDRENQPQHF. The CDR3 DNA sequence: TGTGCCAGCAGTTCGAGCGACAGGGAGAATCAGCCCCAGCATTTT.

This clone was seen a handful of times. CDR3 protein: CATSRDTRGIEKLFF. The CDR3 bases are TGTGCCACCAGCAGAGATACCAGGGGAATTGAAAAACTGTTTTTT. The gene calls are TRBV15 and TRBJ1-4, with D possibly being TRBD1 (6 bases). Germline V gives CDR1 LNHNV, CDR2 YYDKDF (reference sequence). V was cut by 0 bases and J by 7 bases, with 12 bases left in between. The CDR3 spans 15 residues.

The chain recombines TRBV11-2 with TRBJ1-3; tentative D call: TRBD1 (5 bases). This CDR3 is 17 amino acids long. Germline V CDR1 and CDR2: SGHAT, FQNNGV. The V end was cut by 0 bases, the J end by 0 bases, with 12 bases between. CDR3 sequence: CASSLEGARSSGNTIYF. In nucleotides, the CDR3 is TGTGCCAGCAGCTTAGAAGGGGCGCGAAGCTCTGGAAACACCATATATTTT.

The sample holds one count of this clone. V usage is TRBV9 and J usage is TRBJ1-4; D is possibly TRBD1 (6 bases). V lost 4 bases and J 0 bases, leaving 10 bases between the germline ends. This CDR3 has 15 amino acids. Germline V gene sequence: CDR1 SGDLS, CDR2 YYNGEE. The chain's CDR3 is CASSLGAATNEKLFF. For the CDR3, the DNA is TGTGCCAGCAGCTTGGGGGCGGCAACTAATGAAAAACTGTTTTTT.

The chain employs TRBV19 and TRBJ1-1, with TRBD1 identical over 9 bases. CDR3 length: 16 residues. J gave up 0 bases and V 6 bases, and 8 bases lay outside the gene matches. Germline CDR1 and CDR2: LNHDA and SQIVND (reference sequence). The DNA of the CDR3 is TGTGCCAGTAGGCCTCTACAGGGGGCCTTGAACACTGAAGCTTTCTTT. Translated: CASRPLQGALNTEAFF.

This clone turned up a few times. The J gene is TRBJ2-5, the V gene TRBV7-2, with a tentative D call TRBD1 (6 bases). This CDR3 contains 15 residues. CDR1 and CDR2 (germline): SGHTA, FQGNSA. The V end was cut by 3 bases, the J end by 2 bases, with 13 bases between. The CDR3 DNA is TGTGCCAGCAGCTTCTCCGGGACACCTCAAGAGACCCAGTACTTC. Protein product: CASSFSGTPQETQYF.

The chain has TRBV29-1 and TRBJ1-5; 7 bases map to TRBD1. Per germline, CDR1 SQVTM and CDR2 ANQGSEA. Germline trimming cut 4 bases from V and 0 bases from J; bases unmatched to any gene: 6. The CDR3 spans 15 residues. In DNA form, the CDR3 reads TGCAGCGTTGGACAGGGCGGGAATAGCAATCAGCCCCAGCATTTT. This codes for CSVGQGGNSNQPQHF.

This clone was counted a single time. The junction shows a germline mismatch at one end, possibly a read error. The CDR3 DNA sequence: TGTGCCAGCAGCGCCGGGTCCTATTATTCACCCCTCCACTTT. Amino acid sequence: CASSAGSYYSPLHF. This chain connects TRBV9 to TRBJ1-6, with no clear D. CDR3 length: 14 amino acids. Germline CDR1 reads SGDLS; CDR2 reads YYNGEE.